This entry describes one T cell receptor (beta chain). Sample time point: pre-treatment sample, taken before nivolumab and TIL therapy. Adults with stage 4 NSCLC were enrolled in a phase I trial. The immunoSEQ assay was v3. The data were produced by immunoSEQ multiplex PCR, yet TCRdb's version contains in-frame clones alone and is incomplete. The sample contains 20,000 to 25,000 clones, 60% to 85% of which appear only once. The sample originates from a study of TIL therapy for anti-PD-1-resistant metastatic lung cancer. Study-level information: Tumors carried a median roughly 1.6 non-synonymous mutations per megabase.

CDR3 length equals 16 residues. Deletions cut 2 bases from V and 1 base from J, with 11 bases between. Germline loops: CDR1 LGHNA, CDR2 YSLEER. V is TRBV4-3 and J is TRBJ2-2, with D perhaps TRBD1 (6 bases). The source of this sequence is a person aged 25 to 85 with non-small cell lung cancer. This specimen consisted of blood, obtained at baseline. The CDR3 DNA reads TGCGCCAGCAGCCAACATACAGGGTTGAACACCGGGGAGCTGTTTTTT. Protein sequence: CASSQHTGLNTGELFF.